These 5 T cell receptor beta chains came from one sample sequenced in a study of T cell responses to AZD1222 COVID-19 vaccine. TCRdb's table, derived via immunoSEQ multiplex PCR, lists solely in-frame clones and lacks some. The table lists 120,000 to 150,000 clones, approximately 89% of them singletons. Sequenced material: peripheral blood, taken on day 0 of AZD1222 vaccination. The receptors come from an adult in good health.

This chain joins TRBV18 and TRBJ2-5; perhaps TRBD2 as D (5 bases). The CDR3 length is 14 residues. Germline-derived CDR1 and CDR2 are KGHSH and LQKENI. The ends were cut back, 3 bases at V and 5 bases at J, with 13 bases in the middle. CDR3 nucleotide sequence: TGTGCCAGCTCACCCCCTGGAGGATGGGAGACCCAGTACTTC. It specifies CASSPPGGWETQYF. The whole variable domain, filled in from reference TRBV18 and TRBJ2-5, reads NAGVMQNPRHLVRRRGQEARLRCSPMKGHSHVYWYRQLPEEGLKFMVYLQKENIIDESGMPKERFSAEFPKEGPSILRIQQVVRGDSAAYFCASSPPGGWETQYFGPGTRLLVL.

This clone was observed many times. The J gene is TRBJ2-7, the V gene TRBV5-1; D gene uncertain. CDR1 and CDR2 from the germline V gene are SGHRS and YFSETQ. The CDR3 has 13 residues. Trimming took off 3 bases at V and 0 bases at J, with 7 bases between the two ends. The CDR3, as DNA: TGCGCCAGCAGCTCGGCCGTCTCCTACGAGCAGTACTTC. This codes for CASSSAVSYEQYF. Together with reference TRBV5-1 and TRBJ2-7, the CDR3 gives the full variable domain: KAGVTQTPRYLIKTRGQQVTLSCSPISGHRSVSWYQQTPGQGLQFLFEYFSETQRNKGNFPGRFSGRQFSNSRSEMNVSTLELGDSALYLCASSSAVSYEQYFGPGTRLTVT.

The chain uses TRBV7-3 and TRBJ2-7; TRBD1 matches at 8 bases. Germline CDR1 and CDR2: SGHTA and FQGTGA. The V segment lost 0 bases and the J segment 6 bases; nucleotides outside the gene matches: 4. The CDR3 has 14 residues. The CDR3 protein is CASSLTQGAGEQYF. The DNA for the CDR3 is TGTGCCAGCAGCTTAACCCAGGGGGCAGGCGAGCAGTACTTC.

J is TRBJ2-2 and V is TRBV9; D call uncertain. Germline lookup yields CDR1 SGDLS and CDR2 YYNGEE. This CDR3 comprises 13 residues. V lost 10 bases to trimming and J lost 0 bases, with 10 bases between them. CDR3 amino acids: CAAAPSNTGELFF. CDR3 nucleotide sequence: TGTGCCGCCGCTCCCTCGAACACCGGGGAGCTGTTTTTT. Combining the CDR3 with reference TRBV9 and TRBJ2-2 gives the whole variable domain DSGVTQTPKHLITATGQRVTLRCSPRSGDLSVYWYQQSLDQGLQFLIQYYNGEERAKGNILERFSAQQFPDLHSELNLSSLELGDSALYFCAAAPSNTGELFFGEGSRLTVL.

CDR3 residues: CASTRAGLEETQYF. CDR3 nucleotide sequence: TGTGCCAGCACGAGGGCGGGGCTAGAAGAGACCCAGTACTTC. The chain uses TRBV6-5 and TRBJ2-5; D perhaps matches TRBD2 (6 bases). Trimming stripped 7 bases from V and 3 bases from J, with 15 bases between. Germline CDR1 is MNHEY and CDR2 is SVGAGI. The CDR3 length is 14 residues.